The T cell receptor (beta chain) described here comes from a study of CD8 T cells in Susac syndrome (dated by TCRdb to between 2018 and 2021). Regarding the study in general: Whether CD8+ T cell activation and differentiation in Susac syndrome was antigen driven was tested using repertoire sequencing.

As concerns this clonotype: Its antigen is unknown. Per-nucleotide qualities are absent, and no much larger clonotype sits a single base away.

General study outcomes and caveats: The number of individuals in the TCR sequencing and HLA analysis was recognized as being relatively small.

RNA was extracted using the RNeasy kit, and roughly 0.5 to 1 microgram was reverse transcribed with random hexamers. TCR beta CDR3 regions were amplified with the immunoSEQ multiplex PCR assay covering 54 Vbeta and 13 Jbeta segments. PCR amplification bias was corrected using a synthetic template baseline for primer optimization and computational correction. Per the original workflow: Reads were annotated to V, D and J genes according to IMGT and were analyzed with immunoSEQ Analyzer, with only productive sequences retained. To calculate clonality, Shannon entropy was normalized by log2 of the number of productive unique sequences and then subtracted from one. For each patient and control, public and private clones were evaluated within the 100 most prevalent clones. Clones were defined as Susac-specific if absent from the healthy and MS cohorts, from approximately 1,100 published viral clones and from other ImmuneACCESS disease sequences. TCRdb's own reprocessing of the public reads used fastp at Q25 and MiXCR and kept productive beta chains. Each entry merges the rows of one CDR3 protein and shows their most common DNA and genes. For this entry, the V and J calls and clone size follow TCRdb and not the study's own pipeline. Present in this sample are 150,000 to 200,000 distinct CDR3 sequences, around 93% of which were seen just once. Together, the top ten hold just over 0.13% of the sample.

V ends up 6 bases short and J 3 bases short, with an unmatched junction base count of 6. From the cysteine through the phenylalanine, the CDR3 covers 15 amino acids. Only CDR3 DNA is held: 45 bases, read in frame from base 1. The germline V gene (reference sequence) gives CDR1 as LGHDT and CDR2 as YNNKEL. High-throughput TCR beta sequencing profiled peripheral blood CD8+ and CD4+ T cells from healthy donors, Susac syndrome patients and multiple sclerosis patients. Healthy donors were included as age- and sex-matched controls. CD8+ TEMRA cells were enriched by FACS, while bulk CD8+ and CD4+ T cells were purified by magnetic negative isolation. Blood was collected in EDTA tubes and processed within 24 hours, with PBMCs isolated through density gradient centrifugation. PBMCs intended for TCR sequencing were cryopreserved in liquid nitrogen and thawed later in a water bath at 37 degrees C. A purity of at least 90% was achieved for sorted or isolated CD4+, CD8+ and CD8+ TEMRA cells.

The chain employs TRBV3-1 and TRBJ2-1, with 9 central nucleotides matching TRBD1. The specimen sequenced was CD4+ T cells from PBMCs. The receptor was derived from a human donor in good health. For the CDR3, the sequence is CASRGTGRDYNEQFF. The bases are TGTGCCAGCAGGGGGACAGGGAGAGACTACAATGAGCAGTTCTTC.